The text below deals with one TCR beta chain. This clonotype was recorded at least ten times. Its antigen is unknown. No much larger clonotype is one base removed from it; base qualities were not supplied. TCR beta CDR3 regions were amplified from RNA transcripts. The first round of RT-PCR for the TCR CDR3 was performed with the HTBI primer set and the Qiagen OneStep RT-PCR kit. Libraries were constructed in a second round of multiplex PCR, after which size selection and purification were carried out. The libraries were sequenced on an Illumina HiSeq2000 using paired-end 100 bp reads. Under the source paper's analysis protocol: Raw data were processed with SOAPnuke, discarding reads with adapters, uncalled bases, mean Phred below 15, or no exact constant-primer or identifier match. High-quality paired reads were merged with COPE v1.2.5, and unique nucleotide sequences were defined as clonotypes. MiTCR v1.1 was used to align clonotypes to the IMGT TRBV, TRBD and TRBJ reference segments. Only V-J combinations with frequency above 0.0001, covering about 99% of repertoires, were analysed. The TCS score was defined as the ratio of F50 (clonal expansion) to E x V (chaos), calculated using BLOSUM62-based TCRdist between CDR3 peptides within each V-J. Welch's t-statistics and random forest reduced several hundred V-J features to roughly 13, which were used in a naive Bayes classifier (R e1071). TCRdb took the public reads, trimmed them with fastp at Q25, ran MiXCR for clone calling and kept in-frame beta chains. Here each entry gathers all rows of one CDR3 protein and keeps the most common genes and DNA. TCRdb's processing, not the study's, gives the V and J calls here. This sample holds fewer than 250,000 distinct CDR3 sequences; approximately 16% were observed only once. Clones ranked in the top ten supply about 29% of the sample.

The entry originates in a study of T cells in Graves' hyperthyroidism and ophthalmopathy (dated by TCRdb to about 2019). For context, the study as a whole: Peripheral blood samples were taken at the time of initial diagnosis, prior to any treatment. To identify distinguishing TCR V-J signatures, a discovery cohort of about 100 patients was used, comprising 40 to 45 with Graves' ophthalmopathy and 55 to 65 with stable Graves' hyperthyroidism. An independent validation cohort of under 20 hyperthyroidism patients and 17 patients who later progressed to ophthalmopathy tested prospective prediction of ophthalmopathy. The approximately 100 discovery patients were divided at random into training and test sets in a 7:3 ratio. In addition, the study compared T-cell repertoires in thyroid tissue and in blood from six Graves' hyperthyroidism patients. Following sampling, methimazole starting at 30 mg daily was given to hyperthyroidism patients, and high-dose intravenous methylprednisolone was given to ophthalmopathy patients. The paper reports TCR Vbeta CDR3 sequencing of approximately 140 peripheral blood samples: around 41 ophthalmopathy, approximately 74 hyperthyroidism and approximately 17 progressor patients.

What the work shows at the level of the full study, not this receptor alone: Ophthalmopathy was separated from stable hyperthyroidism by a 13 V-J signature model, with over 85% sensitivity and just over 81% specificity obtained in cross-validation and 80%/75% obtained in testing. Most expanded thyroid clonotypes (frequency above 0.001) were also detected in blood, a finding suggesting that blood repertoires may reflect thyroid immune responses. In validation, progression to ophthalmopathy was predicted by the model with 55% to 71% sensitivity and approximately 78% specificity, a median of roughly six months before onset. Sample size was not statistically predetermined, and investigators were not blinded to group allocation.

In the ophthalmopathy patients, disease was moderately to severely active, with a Clinical Activity Score of 3 or more, a NOSPECS grade of 4 or more, and a duration of less than 3 months. Patients with uncontrolled infections, other autoimmune diseases, pregnancy or lactation were excluded. Diagnoses were based on clinical symptoms, serum thyroxine and TRAb, thyroid ultrasound and orbital computed tomography. PBMCs were separated from under 11 ml of fresh peripheral blood using Ficoll-Paque density gradient centrifugation. Total RNA was extracted with Trizol reagent, and quality was checked on an Agilent 2100 Bioanalyzer. This TCR came from a woman aged 18-35 years with Graves' ophthalmopathy. The specimen sequenced was blood.

In nucleotides, the sequence is TGTGCCAGCAGCCTGAGGAACCGGGACCGACACGCTGAAGCTTTCTTT. The translation is CASSLRNRDRHAEAFF. The rearranged segments are TRBV7-9 and TRBJ1-1; possibly the D gene is TRBD1, per 5 matching bases. Based on the germline V gene (reference sequence), the CDR1 and CDR2 sequences are SEHNR and FQNEAQ. From the cysteine up to the phenylalanine, the CDR3 has a length of 16 residues. Just CDR3 DNA is preserved here, 48 bases in frame from base 1. V loses 5 bases, J loses 6 bases, and the germline ends lie 22 bases apart.